The 10 T cell receptor beta chains listed next were all sequenced from one sample in a study of blood T cells in healthy people across ages. Through a sample-barcoded 5' primer and a J-beta primer mix, a second PCR was run for 7 to 11 cycles. TCRdb reprocessed the 5' RACE reads with MiXCR, giving one entry per CDR3 protein. This table has 780,000 or so distinct CDR3 sequences, roughly 50% appearing once. Specimen: blood. These receptors all come from a man older than 75 in good health.

This clonotype was observed at least ten times. The J gene is TRBJ2-5, the V gene TRBV20-1; the D is unclear. Germline lookup yields CDR1 DFQATT and CDR2 SNEGSKA (reference sequence). The germline V and J ends were trimmed by 5 bases and 4 bases, with 14 bases remaining between them. The CDR3 is made up of 13 amino acids. The CDR3 region is CSAPDLKGETQYF. The DNA for the CDR3 is TGCAGTGCTCCCGACCTAAAGGGAGAGACCCAGTACTTC.

The V gene is TRBV24-1, the J gene TRBJ2-5; D ambiguous. The germline V gene encodes CDR1 KGHDR and CDR2 SFDVKD. V was pared by 5 bases and J by 5 bases, with 14 bases between. CDR3 length: 14 amino acids. The CDR3 nucleotides are TGTGCCACCAGTGCCCCCAAGTTAGGGGAGACCCAGTACTTC. Translated, it gives CATSAPKLGETQYF.

The rearrangement joins TRBV12-3 or TRBV12-4 to TRBJ2-1, with 7 bases identical to TRBD2. The CDR3 is made up of 14 amino acids. Trimming removed 6 bases from V and 5 bases from J; junction bases left unmatched: 7. The CDR3 DNA sequence: TGTGCCAGCAGGGCCCTAGCGGTCGACAATGAGCAGTTCTTC. Amino acids: CASRALAVDNEQFF.

The chain carries TRBV24-1 and TRBJ2-5; TRBD2 matches 10 bases. Trimming at V came to 2 bases and at J to 5 bases, leaving 10 bases not matched to a gene. CDR1 is KGHDR, CDR2 SFDVKD, per germline. This CDR3 has 17 residues. The CDR3 loop reads CATSDSPNFSGRETQYF. CDR3 DNA sequence: TGTGCCACCAGTGATTCCCCGAATTTTAGCGGGAGGGAGACCCAGTACTTC.

This CDR3 reads CASRLWATSVYEQYF. The CDR3 nucleotides are TGTGCCAGCAGACTCTGGGCCACCAGCGTCTACGAGCAGTACTTC. The chain is built from TRBV11-2 and TRBJ2-7; D unresolved. Germline V gene sequence: CDR1 SGHAT, CDR2 FQNNGV. V lost 6 bases, J lost 3 bases, and 18 bases lay in between. CDR3 length: 15 residues.

A few counts support this clonotype. This chain joins TRBV7-6 and TRBJ2-1; 11 bases align to TRBD2. The last part of the DNA fits TRBJ2-7 better; the J call may be wrong. This CDR3 is built from 16 residues. Germline loops: CDR1 SGHVS, CDR2 FNYEAQ. Here the CDR3 DNA reads TGTGCCAGCAGTCCCATCGGGACTAGCGGATACAATGAGCAGTACTTC. The encoded protein is CASSPIGTSGYNEQYF.

This clonotype was counted many times. The rearrangement links TRBV20-1 to TRBJ2-7, with a weak D call TRBD2 (6 bases). The CDR3 runs 15 residues. The V and J ends lost 0 bases and 7 bases respectively, with 19 bases between them. Germline CDR1 reads DFQATT; CDR2 reads SNEGSKA (reference sequence). CDR3 sequence reads: CSARDPQGGPREQYF. The CDR3 bases are TGCAGTGCTAGAGATCCCCAGGGAGGACCTCGAGAGCAGTACTTC.

The chain carries TRBV27 and TRBJ2-1, with D possibly TRBD1 on 6 matching bases. In germline, CDR1 is MNHEY, CDR2 SMNVEV (reference sequence). The CDR3 loop spans 16 amino acids. Trimming took 1 base from V and 2 from J, leaving 12 bases between them. The CDR3 DNA follows: TGTGCCAGCAGTTTATTCGGCAGGGGTACCTACAATGAGCAGTTCTTC. This encodes CASSLFGRGTYNEQFF.

This clonotype was observed a single time. The chain has TRBV25-1 and TRBJ2-4; 10 bases match TRBD1. CDR1 and CDR2 from the germline V gene are MGHDK and SYGVNS. Trimming at V came to 7 bases and at J to 3 bases, leaving 6 bases not matched to a gene. The CDR3 extends over 15 amino acids. The CDR3: CASTSTGGGKNIQYF. The CDR3 bases are TGTGCCAGCACCTCGACAGGGGGCGGCAAAAACATTCAGTACTTC.

This clonotype showed up many times. One end of the junction fails to match germline, which may point to a read error. This rearrangement joins TRBV4-1 to TRBJ2-7; possibly TRBD1 for D (6 bases). Germline assignment: CDR1 MGHRA and CDR2 YSYEKL. This CDR3 region has 13 residues. CDR3 coding DNA: TGTGCCAGCAGCCAGGGACACTCCTACGAGCAGTACTTC. This sequence encodes CASSQGHSYEQYF.